This is a list of T cell receptor beta chains from one sample in a study of blood T cells in healthy people across ages. TCRdb processed the 5' RACE reads anew with MiXCR; each CDR3 protein has one entry. The data contain 1.8 million or so distinct CDR3 sequences, 30% to 40% of them seen just once; the ten biggest clones take up more than 20%. What was sequenced was blood. These receptors were collected from a human donor in good health. CDR3s include the opening cysteine and the closing phenylalanine or tryptophan. A D gene is named only where the DNA matches it firmly. Clone size is not always given. Where it is, it says once, few, many or a class for expanded clones.

v_call: TRBV9
j_call: TRBJ2-3
d_call: .
clone_size: .
cdr3_nt: TGTGCCAGCAGCGCGACTGACATTATCACAGATACGCAGTATTTT
cdr3_aa: CASSATDIITDTQYF

v_call: TRBV7-2
j_call: TRBJ2-7
d_call: TRBD2
clone_size: few
cdr3_nt: TGTGCCAGCAGCTTCCTAGGGGGACTAGCGGGGCTCTACGAGCAGTACTTC
cdr3_aa: CASSFLGGLAGLYEQYF

v_call: TRBV7-9
j_call: TRBJ2-1
d_call: TRBD2
clone_size: .
cdr3_nt: TGTGCCAGCAGCGGCCACCCAGCGGGGCGTTACAATGAGCAGTTCTTC
cdr3_aa: CASSGHPAGRYNEQFF

v_call: TRBV5-1
j_call: TRBJ1-6
d_call: TRBD1
clone_size: .
cdr3_nt: TGCGTCAGCACCGCTCGACTGCCGGGGACAGATAATTCACCCCTCCACTTT
cdr3_aa: CVSTARLPGTDNSPLHF

v_call: TRBV7-2
j_call: TRBJ2-5
d_call: TRBD1
clone_size: once
cdr3_nt: TGTGCCAGCAGCTCTTCACGGGGACAGGGGAGGAGAGAGACCCAGTACTTC
cdr3_aa: CASSSSRGQGRRETQYF

v_call: TRBV5-1
j_call: TRBJ2-6
d_call: .
clone_size: few
cdr3_nt: TGCGCCAGCAGCCCGTTCGGACCTACCCACTCTGGGGCCAACGTCCTGACTTTC
cdr3_aa: CASSPFGPTHSGANVLTF

v_call: TRBV12-3/TRBV12-4
j_call: TRBJ1-1
d_call: .
clone_size: .
cdr3_nt: TGTACCAGCAGTCCCCACGGGCTGGGGACTGAAGCTTTCTTT
cdr3_aa: CTSSPHGLGTEAFF

v_call: TRBV11-1
j_call: TRBJ2-3
d_call: .
clone_size: .
cdr3_nt: TGTGCCAGCAGCTTAGGCGTCAGGGGCACAGATACGCAGTATTTT
cdr3_aa: CASSLGVRGTDTQYF

v_call: TRBV7-2
j_call: TRBJ2-7
d_call: .
clone_size: .
cdr3_nt: TGTGCCAGCAGCTTAGACGGGACGGTACCCTACGAGCAGTACTTC
cdr3_aa: CASSLDGTVPYEQYF

v_call: TRBV7-9
j_call: TRBJ2-7
d_call: .
clone_size: many
cdr3_nt: TGTGCCAGCGAGGGGTCCTACGAGCAGTACTTC
cdr3_aa: CASEGSYEQYF

v_call: TRBV12-5
j_call: TRBJ2-5
d_call: .
clone_size: .
cdr3_nt: TGTGCTAGTGGTTTGACCCCGTGGCGTACTTACCAAGAGACCCAGTACTTC
cdr3_aa: CASGLTPWRTYQETQYF